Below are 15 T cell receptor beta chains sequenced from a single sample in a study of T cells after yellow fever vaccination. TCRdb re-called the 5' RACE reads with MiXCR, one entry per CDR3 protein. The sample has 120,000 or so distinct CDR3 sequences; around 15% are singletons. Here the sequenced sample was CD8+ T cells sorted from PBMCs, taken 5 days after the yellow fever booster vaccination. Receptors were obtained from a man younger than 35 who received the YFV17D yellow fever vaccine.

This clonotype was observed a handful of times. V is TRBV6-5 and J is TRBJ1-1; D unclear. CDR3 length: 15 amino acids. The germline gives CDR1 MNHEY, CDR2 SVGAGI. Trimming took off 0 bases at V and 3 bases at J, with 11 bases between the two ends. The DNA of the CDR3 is TGTGCCAGCAGTTACTCGATTACAGTTTACACTGAAGCTTTCTTT. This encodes CASSYSITVYTEAFF.

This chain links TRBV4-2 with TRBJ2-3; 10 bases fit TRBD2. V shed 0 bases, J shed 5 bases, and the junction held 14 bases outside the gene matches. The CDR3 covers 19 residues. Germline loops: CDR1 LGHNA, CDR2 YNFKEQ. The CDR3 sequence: CASSQEGEGAGGPGDTQYF. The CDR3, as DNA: TGTGCCAGCAGCCAAGAGGGGGAAGGAGCGGGGGGGCCAGGAGATACGCAGTATTTT.

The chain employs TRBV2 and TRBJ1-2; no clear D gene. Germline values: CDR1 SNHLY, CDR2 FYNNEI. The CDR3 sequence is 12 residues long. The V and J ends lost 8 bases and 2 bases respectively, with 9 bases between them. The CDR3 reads CASGGENYGYTF. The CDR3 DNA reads TGTGCCAGCGGTGGGGAGAACTATGGCTACACCTTC.

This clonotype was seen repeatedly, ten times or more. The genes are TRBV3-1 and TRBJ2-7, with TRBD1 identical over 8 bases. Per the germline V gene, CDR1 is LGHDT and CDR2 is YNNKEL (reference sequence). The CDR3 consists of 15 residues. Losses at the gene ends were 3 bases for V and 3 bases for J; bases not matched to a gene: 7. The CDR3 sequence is CASSHSPDRGYEQYF. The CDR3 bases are TGTGCCAGCAGCCATAGCCCCGACAGGGGCTACGAGCAGTACTTC.

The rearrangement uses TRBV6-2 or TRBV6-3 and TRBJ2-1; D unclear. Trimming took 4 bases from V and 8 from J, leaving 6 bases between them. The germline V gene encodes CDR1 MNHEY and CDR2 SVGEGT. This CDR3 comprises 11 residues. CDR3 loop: CASSLGYEQFF. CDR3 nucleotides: TGTGCCAGCAGTTTGGGGTATGAGCAGTTCTTC.

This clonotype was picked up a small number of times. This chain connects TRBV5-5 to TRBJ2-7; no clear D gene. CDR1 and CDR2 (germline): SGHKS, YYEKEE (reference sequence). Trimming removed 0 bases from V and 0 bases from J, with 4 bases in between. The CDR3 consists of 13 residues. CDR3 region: CASSLDRSYEQYV. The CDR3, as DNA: TGTGCCAGCAGCTTGGACCGCTCCTACGAGCAGTACGTC.

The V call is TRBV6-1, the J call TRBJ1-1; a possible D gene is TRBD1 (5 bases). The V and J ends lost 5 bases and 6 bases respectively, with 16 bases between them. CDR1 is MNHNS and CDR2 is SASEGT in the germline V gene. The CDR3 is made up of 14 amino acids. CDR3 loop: CASSPFGTVAEAFF. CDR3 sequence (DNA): TGTGCCAGCAGTCCTTTCGGGACGGTAGCTGAAGCTTTCTTT.

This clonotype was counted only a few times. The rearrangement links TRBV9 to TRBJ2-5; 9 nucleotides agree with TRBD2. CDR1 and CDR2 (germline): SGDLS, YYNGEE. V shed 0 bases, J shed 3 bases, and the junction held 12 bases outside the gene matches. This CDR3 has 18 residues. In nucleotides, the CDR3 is TGTGCCAGCAGCGTAGGACCCGGGACTAGCTTCTCGAAAGAGACCCAGTACTTC. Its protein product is CASSVGPGTSFSKETQYF.

The CDR3 loop reads CSVEVANTGELFF. The CDR3 DNA reads TGCAGCGTTGAGGTCGCGAACACCGGGGAGCTGTTTTTT. This rearrangement joins TRBV29-1 to TRBJ2-2, with D uncertain. Trimming pared 3 bases from V and 0 bases from J, leaving 5 bases between. The CDR3 contains 13 residues. Germline CDR1 is SQVTM and CDR2 is ANQGSEA.

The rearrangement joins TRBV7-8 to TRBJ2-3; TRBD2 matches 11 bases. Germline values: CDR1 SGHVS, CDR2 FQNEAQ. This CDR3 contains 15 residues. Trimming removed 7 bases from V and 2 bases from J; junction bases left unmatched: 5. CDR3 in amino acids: CASILAGGITDTQYF. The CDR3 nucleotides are TGTGCCAGCATTCTAGCGGGGGGTATCACAGATACGCAGTATTTT.

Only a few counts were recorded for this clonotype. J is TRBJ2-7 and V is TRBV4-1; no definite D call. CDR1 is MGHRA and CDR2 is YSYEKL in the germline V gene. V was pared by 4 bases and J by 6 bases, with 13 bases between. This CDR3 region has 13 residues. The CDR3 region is CASSLSGRSEQYF. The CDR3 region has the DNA TGCGCCAGCAGCCTCTCGGGCCGGAGCGAGCAGTACTTC.

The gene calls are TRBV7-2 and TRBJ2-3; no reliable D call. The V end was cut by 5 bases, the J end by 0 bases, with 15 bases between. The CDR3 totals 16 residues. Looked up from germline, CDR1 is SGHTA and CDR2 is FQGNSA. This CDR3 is CASSPQTVSSTDTQYF. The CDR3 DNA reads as TGTGCCAGCAGCCCGCAGACGGTTTCTAGCACAGATACGCAGTATTTT.

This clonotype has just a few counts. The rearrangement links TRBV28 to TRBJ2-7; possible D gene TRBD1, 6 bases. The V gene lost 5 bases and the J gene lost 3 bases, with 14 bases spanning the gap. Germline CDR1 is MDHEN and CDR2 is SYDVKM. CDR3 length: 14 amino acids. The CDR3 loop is CASSPTGNNYEQYV. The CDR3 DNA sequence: TGTGCCAGCAGTCCTACAGGGAACAACTACGAGCAGTACGTC.

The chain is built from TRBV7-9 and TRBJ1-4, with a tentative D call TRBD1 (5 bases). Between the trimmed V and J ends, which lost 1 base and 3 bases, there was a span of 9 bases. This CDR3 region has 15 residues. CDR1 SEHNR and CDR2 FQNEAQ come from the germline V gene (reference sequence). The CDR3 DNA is TGTGCCAGCAGCTTAGTAAGGGGAGCTAATGAAAAACTGTTTTTT. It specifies CASSLVRGANEKLFF.

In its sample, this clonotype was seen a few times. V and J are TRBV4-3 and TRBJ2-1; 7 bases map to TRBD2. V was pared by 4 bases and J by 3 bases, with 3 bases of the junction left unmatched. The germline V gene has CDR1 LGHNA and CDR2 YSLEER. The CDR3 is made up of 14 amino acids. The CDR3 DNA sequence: TGCGCCAGCAGCCCCTCTAGCGGCTACAATGAGCAGTTCTTC. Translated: CASSPSSGYNEQFF.